The 21 T cell receptor beta chains below were found in one sample sequenced in a study of T cell changes during pregnancy in multiple sclerosis. Assay used: immunoSEQ multiplex PCR; TCRdb lists only in-frame clones, some missing. The top ten clones hold approximately 2.8% of a sample with tens of thousands of clones, over 80% of them seen once. Sequenced here: peripheral blood, sampled in the third trimester of pregnancy. The receptors here all came from a female donor in good health, enrolled as a control in a pregnancy study.

The J gene is TRBJ2-4, the V gene TRBV5-6; 7 positions agree with TRBD2. J was trimmed by 9 bases and V by 2 bases; bases with no gene match: 2. Germline loops: CDR1 SGHDT, CDR2 YYEEEE. The CDR3 covers 12 residues. As DNA, the CDR3 is TGTGCCAGCAGCTTTGGACTAGGCATTCAGTACTTC. Residues: CASSFGLGIQYF. The variable domain in full, completed from reference TRBV5-6 and TRBJ2-4, reads DAGVTQSPTHLIKTRGQQVTLRCSPKSGHDTVSWYQQALGQGPQFIFQYYEEEERQRGNFPDRFSGHQFPNYSSELNVNALLLGDSALYLCASSFGLGIQYFGAGTRLSVL.

In this sample, this clone turned up a few times. J is TRBJ2-6 and V is TRBV4-3; D ambiguous. The CDR3 spans 16 residues. Trimming shortened V by 1 base and J by 0 bases, and 7 bases separated the two germline ends. Germline V lookup: CDR1 LGHNA, CDR2 YSLEER. The chain's CDR3 is CASSQVFGSGANVLTF. CDR3 nucleotide sequence: TGCGCCAGCAGCCAAGTCTTCGGCTCTGGGGCCAACGTCCTGACTTTC.

The V call is TRBV4-1, the J call TRBJ2-1; 9 positions agree with TRBD2. The V gene's germline CDR1 is MGHRA and CDR2 YSYEKL. V gave up 5 bases and J gave up 8 bases; unmatched junction bases: 7. The CDR3 runs to 14 residues. The CDR3 DNA reads as TGCGCCAGCAGCTCCGCGGGGGGGCTTTATGAGCAGTTCTTC. Its translation is CASSSAGGLYEQFF.

The chain links TRBV5-1 to TRBJ2-7; 7 bases map to TRBD1. CDR1 is SGHRS and CDR2 is YFSETQ in the germline V gene. Losses at the gene ends were 4 bases for V and 5 bases for J; bases not matched to a gene: 6. The CDR3 has 13 residues. The CDR3 DNA reads TGCGCCAGCAGCCAGACGACAGGGAACGAGCAGTACTTC. This codes for CASSQTTGNEQYF. The whole variable domain, remainder taken from reference TRBV5-1 and TRBJ2-7, is KAGVTQTPRYLIKTRGQQVTLSCSPISGHRSVSWYQQTPGQGLQFLFEYFSETQRNKGNFPGRFSGRQFSNSRSEMNVSTLELGDSALYLCASSQTTGNEQYFGPGTRLTVT.

This clone showed up just once. The V and J genes are TRBV10-3 and TRBJ2-4; D is possibly TRBD1 (6 bases). CDR1 and CDR2 from the germline V gene are ENHRY and SYGVKD. V was pared by 3 bases and J by 0 bases, with 9 bases between. The CDR3 loop spans 15 amino acids. DNA of the CDR3: TGTGCCATCAGTGACGGGACATCAGCCAAAAACATTCAGTACTTC. Amino acids: CAISDGTSAKNIQYF.

This chain uses TRBV6-5 with TRBJ1-2; TRBD1 might be the D (6 bases). Trimming pared 6 bases from V and 4 bases from J, leaving 12 bases between. CDR1 is MNHEY, CDR2 SVGAGI, per germline. The CDR3 extends over 13 amino acids. CDR3 residues: CASRETGSYGYTF. In nucleotides, the CDR3 is TGTGCCAGCAGAGAAACAGGGAGCTATGGCTACACCTTC.

This chain's CDR3 is CASSYQGLGVNTEAFF. The CDR3 region has the DNA TGTGCCAGCAGTTATCAGGGACTTGGTGTAAACACTGAAGCTTTCTTT. The chain employs TRBV6-5 and TRBJ1-1; tentative D call: TRBD1 (5 bases). Germline V gives CDR1 MNHEY, CDR2 SVGAGI. The CDR3 runs to 16 residues. V was pared by 3 bases and J by 2 bases, with 16 bases between.

V usage is TRBV28 and J usage is TRBJ1-1, with 7 bases aligning to TRBD1. J gave up 2 bases and V 8 bases, and 8 bases lay outside the gene matches. The germline gives CDR1 MDHEN, CDR2 SYDVKM. The CDR3 is 14 amino acids. The CDR3 sequence: CASRTTGINTEAFF. Written as DNA, the CDR3 is TGTGCCAGCCGGACGACAGGGATAAACACTGAAGCTTTCTTT.

The V call is TRBV4-1, the J call TRBJ1-3; D gene unclear. The germline gives CDR1 MGHRA, CDR2 YSYEKL. This CDR3 comprises 13 residues. V lost 5 bases and J 2 bases, leaving 7 bases between the germline ends. The CDR3 loop reads CASSESPGNTIYF. Here the CDR3 DNA reads TGCGCCAGCAGCGAGTCCCCTGGAAACACCATATATTTT.

The chain uses TRBV12-1 and TRBJ2-6; TRBD1, the table's D call, lacks a check against the DNA. TRBV12-1 is shown as a pseudogene. CDR3 length: 22 amino acids. CDR3 loop: CASSSPRRGRGGSPSGANVLTF. Written as DNA, the CDR3 is TGTGCCAGCAGCTCCCCTCGTCGTGGCAGGGGCGGTTCCCCTTCTGGGGCCAACGTCCTGACTTTC.

The chain joins TRBV7-6 to TRBJ2-5; 8 bases agree with TRBD2. The CDR3 sequence is 16 residues long. CDR1 and CDR2 from the germline V gene are SGHVS and FNYEAQ. V shed 5 bases, J shed 1 base, and the junction held 9 bases outside the gene matches. CDR3 protein: CASSHVGLGSQETQYF. The DNA for the CDR3 is TGTGCCAGCAGCCATGTGGGACTAGGGAGCCAAGAGACCCAGTACTTC.

The chain carries TRBV7-2 and TRBJ2-1; 7 bases map to TRBD2. CDR3 length: 14 residues. Germline CDR1 is SGHTA and CDR2 is FQGNSA. V was clipped by 5 bases and J by 7 bases; unmatched bases: 8. The CDR3: CASSARDYSNEQFF. CDR3 in DNA: TGTGCCAGCAGCGCCAGGGACTACTCAAATGAGCAGTTCTTC.

The rearrangement uses TRBV4-2 and TRBJ2-1; 13 bases map to TRBD2. Germline trimming cut 0 bases from V and 15 bases from J; bases unmatched to any gene: 5. Germline V CDR1 and CDR2: LGHNA, YNFKEQ. The CDR3 is made up of 14 amino acids. The CDR3 DNA follows: TGTGCCAGCAGCCAAGAAGTCACTAGCGGGGGGGTGTTCTTC. Translated: CASSQEVTSGGVFF.

The count of this clone is one. This rearrangement joins TRBV5-1 to TRBJ1-4; D possibly corresponds to TRBD1 (6 bases). The germline gives CDR1 SGHRS, CDR2 YFSETQ. CDR3 length: 15 amino acids. Trimming removed 3 bases from V and 3 bases from J, with 12 bases in between. CDR3 amino acids: CASSSLGQPNEKLFF. CDR3 in DNA: TGCGCCAGCAGCTCCCTAGGACAGCCTAATGAAAAACTGTTTTTT. The variable domain in full, completed from reference TRBV5-1 and TRBJ1-4, reads KAGVTQTPRYLIKTRGQQVTLSCSPISGHRSVSWYQQTPGQGLQFLFEYFSETQRNKGNFPGRFSGRQFSNSRSEMNVSTLELGDSALYLCASSSLGQPNEKLFFGSGTQLSVL.

The CDR3 region has the DNA TGTGCCAGCAGGGTGATGGGGGGCAATGAGCAGTTCTTC. It is translated as CASRVMGGNEQFF. This chain uses TRBV2 with TRBJ2-1; a weak D match, TRBD2 (6 bases). Germline CDR1 reads SNHLY; CDR2 reads FYNNEI. The CDR3 is made up of 13 amino acids. The ends were cut back, 6 bases at V and 6 bases at J, with 12 bases in the middle.

The genes are TRBV5-5 and TRBJ2-3, with 11 bases matching TRBD2. Germline lookup yields CDR1 SGHKS and CDR2 YYEKEE (reference sequence). Trimming removed 0 bases from V and 2 bases from J; junction bases left unmatched: 5. This CDR3 spans 17 amino acids. This chain's CDR3 is CASSLVSGGANTDTQYF. The CDR3 bases are TGTGCCAGCAGCTTGGTTAGCGGGGGGGCGAACACAGATACGCAGTATTTT.

The chain uses TRBV29-1 and TRBJ1-4; TRBD1 is a possible D gene (6 bases). The ends were cut back, 4 bases at V and 8 bases at J, with 17 bases in the middle. The germline gives CDR1 SQVTM, CDR2 ANQGSEA. The CDR3 consists of 14 residues. CDR3 coding DNA: TGCAGCGTTGGGGAGGGGGGCACATTCGAAAAACTGTTTTTT. Protein sequence: CSVGEGGTFEKLFF.

The rearrangement uses TRBV28 and TRBJ2-7, with TRBD1 identical over 11 bases. Germline V gene data show CDR1 as MDHEN and CDR2 as SYDVKM. This CDR3 has 15 residues. The V and J ends lost 4 bases and 5 bases, in that order; junction bases with no gene match: 7. The CDR3 DNA is TGTGCCAGCAGTTCGTCTGGGACAGGGGGACACGAGCAGTACTTC. Translation gives CASSSSGTGGHEQYF.

V and J are TRBV19 and TRBJ1-5; D remains unclear. The germline gives CDR1 LNHDA, CDR2 SQIVND (reference sequence). With 0 bases removed from V and 7 bases from J, the gap between germline ends came to 7 bases. There are 13 residues in the CDR3. The CDR3 bases are TGTGCCAGTAGTATAGAGAGGCGGCAGCCCCAGCATTTT. This encodes CASSIERRQPQHF.

The rearrangement uses TRBV4-1 and TRBJ1-1; maybe TRBD1 (5 bases). Trimming left V 4 bases short and J 1 base short, with 13 bases between. Germline loops: CDR1 MGHRA, CDR2 YSYEKL. The CDR3 consists of 15 residues. CDR3 DNA sequence: TGCGCCAGCAGCCGAACAGTGGGGGGGAACACTGAAGCTTTCTTT. Amino acid sequence: CASSRTVGGNTEAFF.

The chain uses TRBV19 and TRBJ2-1; D is possibly TRBD2 (5 bases). V was cut by 2 bases and J by 10 bases, with 6 bases left in between. This CDR3 has 11 amino acids. Per germline, CDR1 LNHDA and CDR2 SQIVND (reference sequence). CDR3 region: CASSISGEQFF. DNA for the CDR3: TGTGCCAGTAGTATAAGCGGAGAGCAGTTCTTC. The whole variable domain, filled in from reference TRBV19 and TRBJ2-1, reads DGGITQSPKYLFRKEGQNVTLSCEQNLNHDAMYWYRQDPGQGLRLIYYSQIVNDFQKGDIAEGYSVSREKKESFPLTVTSAQKNPTAFYLCASSISGEQFFGPGTRLTVL.